The 14 T cell receptor beta chains in this list originate from one sample, sequenced in a study of blood T cell repertoires in COVID-19. Profiling relied on immunoSEQ multiplex PCR, and the TCRdb table lists in-frame clones only, not all of them. The profile shows 130,000 or so clones, about 89% of them singletons. Sequencing used peripheral blood. Receptor source: a middle-aged man with active or convalescent COVID-19.

The CDR3 sequence: CASSQGRSNQPQHF. The CDR3 DNA sequence: TGTGCCAGCAGCCAGGGGAGAAGCAATCAGCCCCAGCATTTT. The chain joins TRBV3-1 (or the pseudogene TRBV3-2) to TRBJ1-5; D gene uncertain. Trimming stripped 3 bases from V and 1 base from J, with 7 bases between. Germline V CDR1 and CDR2: LGHDT, YNNKEL (reference sequence). The CDR3 is 14 amino acids.

The J gene is TRBJ1-6, the V gene TRBV6-5, with TRBD1 identical over 7 bases. This CDR3 contains 15 residues. CDR1 is MNHEY and CDR2 is SVGAGI in the germline V gene. J lost 7 bases, V lost 2 bases, and 5 bases had no gene match. As DNA, the CDR3 is TGTGCCAGCAGTTACGCGGGACAGCGAAATTCACCCCTCCACTTT. It is translated as CASSYAGQRNSPLHF.

This clone has only a few counts. J is TRBJ2-7 and V is TRBV25-1; D is uncertain. Trimming left V 7 bases short and J 3 bases short, with 13 bases between. Germline V gene sequence: CDR1 MGHDK, CDR2 SYGVNS. The CDR3 spans 13 residues. CDR3 sequence (DNA): TGTGCCAGCATTCTTGGAGTGTACTACGAGCAGTACTTC. It codes for CASILGVYYEQYF.

This sequence joins TRBV19 and TRBJ2-3; TRBD1 matches at 10 bases. The CDR3 is 18 amino acids. The ends lost 2 bases at V and 0 bases at J; junction bases unmatched: 8. Germline V gene sequence: CDR1 LNHDA, CDR2 SQIVND (reference sequence). CDR3 DNA: TGTGCCAGTAGTATACCGGGACAGGGGATTTGGAGCACAGATACGCAGTATTTT. It is translated as CASSIPGQGIWSTDTQYF.

The V gene is TRBV28, the J gene TRBJ1-5; TRBD1 aligns across 12 bases. This CDR3 comprises 20 residues. The ends lost 2 bases at V and 2 bases at J; junction bases unmatched: 13. Germline V gives CDR1 MDHEN, CDR2 SYDVKM. The DNA of the CDR3 is TGTGCCAGCAGTTTAAAAACCGGGACAGGGGGCTCCTATGGCAATCAGCCCCAGCATTTT. Protein: CASSLKTGTGGSYGNQPQHF.

In DNA, the CDR3 is TGTGCCAGCAGTGAATGGGTGGTCGGGGGGGGAGAGACCCAGTACTTC. Its protein is CASSEWVVGGGETQYF. The rearrangement links TRBV2 to TRBJ2-5; the match to TRBD2 covers 8 bases. After removal of 2 bases from V and 4 bases from J, the junction contained 9 bases not matched to a gene. In germline, CDR1 is SNHLY, CDR2 FYNNEI. The CDR3 covers 16 residues.

This clone has a handful of counts. The rearrangement links TRBV27 to TRBJ2-7; the match to TRBD2 covers 15 bases. Germline V CDR1 and CDR2: MNHEY, SMNVEV (reference sequence). The CDR3 is 17 amino acids. V shed 5 bases and J 4 bases; nucleotides not matched to a gene: 9. CDR3 DNA sequence: TGTGCCAGCAGTCAAATCGGACTAGCGGGAGGGATATACGAGCAGTACTTC. Translation gives CASSQIGLAGGIYEQYF.

The rearrangement joins TRBV24-1 to TRBJ2-7; possible D gene TRBD2, 6 bases. The CDR3 contains 15 residues. CDR1 KGHDR and CDR2 SFDVKD come from the germline V gene. The V gene lost 3 bases and the J gene lost 4 bases, with 15 bases spanning the gap. CDR3 amino acids: CATSDLMGGRYEQYF. In nucleotides, the CDR3 is TGTGCCACCAGTGATCTAATGGGGGGAAGATACGAGCAGTACTTC.

The count of this clone is one. The chain employs TRBV29-1 and TRBJ2-7; TRBD1 matches at 8 bases. Unmatched junction bases numbered 12, after V lost 2 bases and J lost 6 bases. The CDR3 loop spans 15 amino acids. Germline-derived CDR1 and CDR2 are SQVTM and ANQGSEA. CDR3 loop: CSVETGSPGTGEQYF. CDR3 in DNA: TGCAGCGTTGAAACCGGTTCCCCAGGGACAGGCGAGCAGTACTTC.

This clone appeared once. J is TRBJ2-2 and V is TRBV2, with 11 nucleotides matching TRBD2. The V segment lost 6 bases and the J segment 0 bases; nucleotides outside the gene matches: 3. The CDR3 totals 16 residues. The germline gives CDR1 SNHLY, CDR2 FYNNEI. CDR3 amino acids: CASRPTSGANTGELFF. In DNA, the CDR3 is TGTGCCAGCAGGCCGACTAGCGGGGCGAACACCGGGGAGCTGTTTTTT.

The chain links TRBV7-2 to TRBJ2-5; 8 nucleotides line up with TRBD1. Trimming cost V 2 bases and J 5 bases; bases outside gene matches: 7. Germline CDR1 is SGHTA and CDR2 is FQGNSA. There are 15 residues in the CDR3. This chain's CDR3 is CASSLRRGHTETQYF. The DNA of the CDR3 is TGTGCCAGCAGCTTACGCAGGGGGCACACCGAGACCCAGTACTTC.

The CDR3 DNA reads as TGTGCCAGCAGTGGGAGGGAATTAGAGACCCAGTACTTC. It translates to CASSGRELETQYF. The V call is TRBV2, the J call TRBJ2-5; D possibly corresponds to TRBD2 (6 bases). CDR3 length: 13 residues. Germline V gene lookup returns CDR1 SNHLY and CDR2 FYNNEI. The germline V and J ends were trimmed by 4 bases and 4 bases, with 10 bases remaining between them. Using reference TRBV2 and TRBJ2-5 for the parts outside the CDR3, the full variable domain is EPEVTQTPSHQVTQMGQEVILRCVPISNHLYFYWYRQILGQKVEFLVSFYNNEISEKSEIFDDQFSVERPDGSNFTLKIRSTKLEDSAMYFCASSGRELETQYFGPGTRLLVL.

Only one count was recorded for this clone. The J gene is TRBJ1-3, the V gene TRBV9, with 10 positions matching TRBD1. The CDR3 covers 15 residues. V shed 6 bases, J shed 2 bases, and the junction held 5 bases outside the gene matches. CDR1 is SGDLS and CDR2 is YYNGEE in the germline V gene. CDR3 loop: CASTPGQGTGNTIYF. In DNA, the CDR3 is TGTGCCAGCACCCCGGGACAGGGGACTGGAAACACCATATATTTT.

The rearrangement links TRBV12-5 to TRBJ2-5; 15 bases line up with TRBD2. Germline V gives CDR1 LGHNT, CDR2 FRNRAP. J gave up 5 bases and V 4 bases, and 2 bases lay outside the gene matches. CDR3 length equals 15 residues. In nucleotides, the CDR3 is TGTGCTAGTGGTTCGGGACTAGCGGGGGGCGAGACCCAGTACTTC. Amino acid sequence: CASGSGLAGGETQYF.